Below are 31 T cell receptor beta chains sequenced from a single sample in a study of T cell responses to AZD1222 COVID-19 vaccine. Assay used: immunoSEQ multiplex PCR; TCRdb lists only in-frame clones, some missing. The sample records around 120,000 clones, approximately 88% being singletons. The source material was peripheral blood, sampled on day 0 of AZD1222 vaccination. The receptors originated from an adult in good health.

The V call is TRBV4-2, the J call TRBJ2-4, with D unclear. Germline V gives CDR1 LGHNA, CDR2 YNFKEQ. The CDR3 extends over 13 amino acids. Trimming cost V 1 base and J 5 bases, with 6 bases left between them. The CDR3: CASSQVSQNIQYF. The CDR3 coding sequence is TGTGCCAGCAGCCAAGTTTCCCAAAACATTCAGTACTTC.

The chain employs TRBV5-5 and TRBJ2-7, with D perhaps TRBD2 (5 bases). V dropped 4 bases and J dropped 5 bases, with 16 bases sitting between them. Germline CDR1 is SGHKS and CDR2 is YYEKEE (reference sequence). The CDR3 has 14 amino acids. The CDR3 here is CASSAPGLSNEQYF. The CDR3, as DNA: TGTGCCAGCAGCGCTCCCGGACTTTCCAACGAGCAGTACTTC.

The gene calls are TRBV10-1 and TRBJ2-3; no clear D gene. The germline V gene encodes CDR1 WNHNN and CDR2 SYGVQD (reference sequence). V was shortened by 10 bases and J by 5 bases, with 25 bases between the two germline ends. This CDR3 is built from 16 residues. The CDR3 reads CATPGGLHTTGDTQYF. For the CDR3, the DNA is TGCGCCACCCCAGGTGGCTTACACACCACGGGAGATACGCAGTATTTT.

This chain links TRBV21-1 with TRBJ1-1. TRBV21-1 is noted as a pseudogene. The CDR3 length is 14 residues. The CDR3 reads CASSAPEGCTEAFF. CDR3 DNA: TGTGCCAGCAGCGCCCCGGAGGGGTGCACTGAAGCTTTCTTT.

This clone has a single count. The chain employs TRBV28 and TRBJ1-2; D not certain. The CDR3 contains 11 residues. Germline CDR1 reads MDHEN; CDR2 reads SYDVKM. Deletions cut 5 bases from V and 6 bases from J, with 7 bases between. The CDR3 DNA sequence: TGTGCCAGCAGTGCCATTCATGGCTACACCTTC. Its translation is CASSAIHGYTF.

The chain carries TRBV3-1 (or the pseudogene TRBV3-2) and TRBJ1-2; D not certain. The CDR3 is 14 amino acids. Trimming took off 2 bases at V and 4 bases at J, with 11 bases between the two ends. Germline V gene sequence: CDR1 LGHDT, CDR2 YNNKEL (reference sequence). Written as DNA, the CDR3 is TGTGCCAGCAGCCAATCCTCTCAGGCCTATGGCTACACCTTC. Amino acids: CASSQSSQAYGYTF.

The V call is TRBV2, the J call TRBJ1-2; D remains unclear. V lost 6 bases, J lost 4 bases, and 9 bases lay in between. Germline lookup yields CDR1 SNHLY and CDR2 FYNNEI. The CDR3 runs 12 residues. Here the CDR3 reads CASRTLPYGYTF. The CDR3 bases are TGTGCCAGCAGGACGCTTCCCTATGGCTACACCTTC.

The genes are TRBV4-1 and TRBJ2-2, with D tentatively TRBD2 (6 bases). The CDR3 has 15 residues. V was trimmed by 4 bases and J by 3 bases, leaving 12 bases between them. Germline V gene data show CDR1 as MGHRA and CDR2 as YSYEKL. CDR3 DNA sequence: TGCGCCAGCAGCCTATTCGGGGGAGACACCGGGGAGCTGTTTTTT. It yields the protein CASSLFGGDTGELFF.

This chain uses TRBV3-1 (or the pseudogene TRBV3-2) with TRBJ2-7, with TRBD2 identical over 12 bases. Losses at the gene ends were 5 bases for V and 6 bases for J; bases not matched to a gene: 8. Germline loops: CDR1 LGHDT, CDR2 YNNKEL (reference sequence). The CDR3 runs 15 residues. The CDR3 region has the DNA TGTGCCAGCAGCGATCGTCTAGCGGGAGGGTCCGAGCAGTACTTC. Translation: CASSDRLAGGSEQYF.

As regards this clone: Other DNA sequences from this sample encode an identical CDR3 as well. The chain joins TRBV12-3 or TRBV12-4 to TRBJ2-1; D is ambiguous. V was pared by 3 bases and J by 7 bases, with 4 bases between. This CDR3 region has 11 residues. DNA of the CDR3: TGTGCCAGCAGTTTTGGTAATGAGCAGTTCTTC. This gives the protein CASSFGNEQFF.

The chain's CDR3 is CASSWDGGPYNEQFF. The CDR3 DNA sequence: TGCGCCAGCAGCTGGGATGGGGGGCCGTACAATGAGCAGTTCTTC. V usage is TRBV5-1 and J usage is TRBJ2-1; D may correspond to TRBD1 or TRBD2 (6 bases each). This CDR3 contains 15 residues. Germline CDR1 and CDR2: SGHRS and YFSETQ. Trimming took off 3 bases at V and 4 bases at J, with 14 bases between the two ends.

On this clone itself: One end of the junction is discordant with germline, which a read error may explain. The rearrangement links TRBV11-2 to TRBJ2-6, with TRBD1 identical over 8 bases. Germline V lookup: CDR1 SGHAT, CDR2 FQNNGV. The CDR3 spans 18 residues. The CDR3 DNA follows: TGTGCCAGCAGCCCGGCAGGGGGCTCCTTCTCTGGGGCCAACGTTCTGACTTTC. Translation gives CASSPAGGSFSGANVLTF.

The chain carries TRBV5-4 and TRBJ1-6, with 8 bases aligning to TRBD1. CDR3 length: 15 residues. V lost 4 bases to trimming and J lost 4 bases; unmatched junction nucleotides: 4. Germline CDR1 is SGHNT and CDR2 is YYREEE (reference sequence). The DNA for the CDR3 is TGTGCCAGCAGCATACAGGGGGTTTATAATTCACCCCTCCACTTT. Residues: CASSIQGVYNSPLHF.

This sequence joins TRBV5-5 and TRBJ1-4; D gene unclear. The CDR3 contains 14 residues. Trimming pared 1 base from V and 4 bases from J, leaving 8 bases between. Per the germline V gene, CDR1 is SGHKS and CDR2 is YYEKEE (reference sequence). The CDR3: CASSLRADNEKLFF. The CDR3 DNA is TGTGCCAGCAGCTTGCGTGCAGATAATGAAAAACTGTTTTTT. The whole variable domain, filled in from reference TRBV5-5 and TRBJ1-4, reads DAGVTQSPTHLIKTRGQQVTLRCSPISGHKSVSWYQQVLGQGPQFIFQYYEKEERGRGNFPDRFSARQFPNYSSELNVNALLLGDSALYLCASSLRADNEKLFFGSGTQLSVL.

This sequence joins TRBV7-3 and TRBJ2-2; D is uncertain. CDR3 size: 13 residues. CDR1 and CDR2 from the germline V gene are SGHTA and FQGTGA. Trimming left V 4 bases short and J 3 bases short, with 6 bases between. CDR3 sequence (DNA): TGTGCCAGCAGCTCCCTACACACCGGGGAGCTGTTTTTT. Amino acids: CASSSLHTGELFF.

This clone appeared a single time. The rearrangement joins TRBV6-5 to TRBJ2-1; 8 bases agree with TRBD1. This CDR3 region has 15 residues. Germline V gene data show CDR1 as MNHEY and CDR2 as SVGAGI. Unmatched junction bases numbered 4, after V lost 4 bases and J lost 2 bases. The CDR3 DNA follows: TGTGCCAGCAGTTCCCAGGGGGCGGCCTACAATGAGCAGTTCTTC. As protein: CASSSQGAAYNEQFF.

The rearrangement links TRBV19 to TRBJ1-5, with a tentative D call TRBD1 (5 bases). The CDR3 runs to 18 residues. CDR1 and CDR2 (germline): LNHDA, SQIVND (reference sequence). V dropped 0 bases and J dropped 4 bases, with 19 bases sitting between them. The CDR3 DNA sequence: TGTGCCAGTAGTATAGATGTCGCGGCAGGGAAGGGGAATCAGCCCCAGCATTTT. This encodes CASSIDVAAGKGNQPQHF.

The CDR3 region is CASSTDSMNTEAFF. CDR3 coding DNA: TGTGCCAGTAGTACGGACAGCATGAACACTGAAGCTTTCTTT. V usage is TRBV19 and J usage is TRBJ1-1; TRBD1 is a possible D gene (6 bases). V was cut by 4 bases and J by 0 bases, with 9 bases left in between. The germline CDR1 and CDR2 sequences are LNHDA and SQIVND (reference sequence). The CDR3 loop spans 14 amino acids.

The rearrangement joins TRBV3-1 (or the pseudogene TRBV3-2) to TRBJ1-3; D is unresolved. Germline V gives CDR1 LGHDT, CDR2 YNNKEL (reference sequence). The CDR3 length is 15 residues. V was clipped by 1 base and J by 0 bases, with 7 bases between them. CDR3 amino acids: CASSQGTISGNTIYF. Written as DNA, the CDR3 is TGTGCCAGCAGCCAAGGGACCATCTCTGGAAACACCATATATTTT.

The chain employs TRBV29-1 and TRBJ1-1, with D tentatively TRBD1 (5 bases). There are 14 residues in the CDR3. The germline CDR1 and CDR2 sequences are SQVTM and ANQGSEA. Deletions cut 4 bases from V and 0 bases from J, with 12 bases between. CDR3 region: CSVATTVMNTEAFF. The CDR3 region has the DNA TGCAGCGTTGCGACGACAGTAATGAACACTGAAGCTTTCTTT.

The chain links TRBV6-6 to TRBJ2-7; 7 nucleotides agree with TRBD1. Germline V lookup: CDR1 MNHNY, CDR2 SVGAGI (reference sequence). CDR3 length: 13 amino acids. The ends lost 6 bases at V and 5 bases at J; junction bases unmatched: 7. The CDR3 DNA is TGTGCCAGCAGCCGAGGGACAGACAACGAGCAGTACTTC. It translates to CASSRGTDNEQYF.

The J gene is TRBJ1-1, the V gene TRBV5-1; perhaps TRBD1 as D (5 bases). The germline gives CDR1 SGHRS, CDR2 YFSETQ. V was pared by 0 bases and J by 7 bases, with 16 bases between. The CDR3 extends over 15 amino acids. The CDR3 DNA reads TGCGCCAGCAGCTTGGCCCGGGCAGGGCCCGATGAAGCTTTCTTT. Amino acid sequence: CASSLARAGPDEAFF.

The CDR3 region is CASSLGMGGGELFF. DNA of the CDR3: TGTGCCAGCAGCTTAGGTATGGGGGGCGGGGAGCTGTTTTTT. The rearrangement links TRBV11-2 to TRBJ2-2, with D possibly being TRBD2 (6 bases). V was clipped by 1 base and J by 7 bases, with 10 bases between them. The CDR3 contains 14 residues. Germline V lookup: CDR1 SGHAT, CDR2 FQNNGV.

In DNA, the CDR3 is TGTGCCAGCAGCCCTTCCGGCGAGTACAATGAGCAGTTCTTC. Amino acids: CASSPSGEYNEQFF. This rearrangement joins TRBV7-3 to TRBJ2-1, with D uncertain. V shed 5 bases and J shed 4 bases, with 12 bases lying between them. The CDR3 length is 14 residues. Looked up from germline, CDR1 is SGHTA and CDR2 is FQGTGA. The full variable domain, with the rest looked up from reference TRBV7-3 and TRBJ2-1, is GAGVSQTPSNKVTEKGKYVELRCDPISGHTALYWYRQSLGQGPEFLIYFQGTGAADDSGLPNDRFFAVRPEGSVSTLKIQRTERGDSAVYLCASSPSGEYNEQFFGPGTRLTVL.

This chain links TRBV12-3 or TRBV12-4 with TRBJ1-2; 7 positions agree with TRBD1. J gave up 8 bases and V 5 bases, and 5 bases lay outside the gene matches. This CDR3 is 12 amino acids long. The DNA of the CDR3 is TGTGCCAGCAGTCGACAGGGACAGGGCTACACCTTC. This gives the protein CASSRQGQGYTF.

The chain carries TRBV7-2 and TRBJ2-2; D unclear. The CDR3 consists of 15 residues. Trimming stripped 1 base from V and 6 bases from J, with 12 bases between. Germline-derived CDR1 and CDR2 are SGHTA and FQGNSA. The CDR3, as DNA: TGTGCCAGCAGCTTAGACGTTCAAAGGCCCGGGGAGCTGTTTTTT. It is translated as CASSLDVQRPGELFF.

The V gene is TRBV30, the J gene TRBJ2-1, with TRBD2 matching 7 bases. The V gene's germline CDR1 is GTSNPN and CDR2 SVGIG (reference sequence). V was clipped by 7 bases and J by 8 bases; unmatched bases: 11. The CDR3 totals 13 residues. Here the CDR3 DNA reads TGTGCCTTTGAGGCGGGAGTTGGGCATGAGCAGTTCTTC. Translating it yields CAFEAGVGHEQFF.

The V and J genes are TRBV9 and TRBJ1-1; TRBD1 agrees at 7 bases. J gave up 3 bases and V 1 base, and 0 bases lay outside the gene matches. This CDR3 has 13 amino acids. The V gene's germline CDR1 is SGDLS and CDR2 YYNGEE. Here the CDR3 reads CASSVQGDTEAFF. Written as DNA, the CDR3 is TGTGCCAGCAGCGTACAGGGGGACACTGAAGCTTTCTTT.

The rearrangement links TRBV7-9 to TRBJ1-3; D is unresolved. The CDR3 length is 17 residues. Germline V CDR1 and CDR2: SEHNR, FQNEAQ (reference sequence). Trimming pared 8 bases from V and 0 bases from J, leaving 20 bases between. The CDR3 loop reads CASLSMLGGNSGNTIYF. CDR3 DNA sequence: TGTGCCAGCCTTTCTATGCTGGGCGGAAACTCTGGAAACACCATATATTTT.

The chain couples TRBV7-2 to TRBJ2-7; 12 nucleotides agree with TRBD2. The length of the CDR3 is 16 residues. V lost 11 bases, J lost 3 bases, and 14 bases stayed unmatched. Germline V gene sequence: CDR1 SGHTA, CDR2 FQGNSA. CDR3 sequence: CARRKLAGGTRYEQYF. The CDR3, as DNA: TGTGCCCGTAGAAAACTAGCGGGAGGAACGCGCTACGAGCAGTACTTC. The complete variable domain, with remaining parts taken from reference TRBV7-2 and TRBJ2-7, reads GAGVSQSPSNKVTEKGKDVELRCDPISGHTALYWYRQSLGQGLEFLIYFQGNSAPDKSGLPSDRFSAERTGGSVSTLTIQRTQQEDSAVYLCARRKLAGGTRYEQYFGPGTRLTVT.

About this clone itself: This same CDR3 is encoded by further DNA sequences in the sample. The chain has TRBV9 and TRBJ2-2; 10 bases are a match to TRBD2. The V gene's germline CDR1 is SGDLS and CDR2 YYNGEE. There are 16 residues in the CDR3. Germline trimming cut 0 bases from V and 1 base from J; bases unmatched to any gene: 0. The CDR3 coding sequence is TGTGCCAGCAGCGTAGGACTAGCGGGGAACACCGGGGAGCTGTTTTTT. Translated, it gives CASSVGLAGNTGELFF.